This TCR beta chain is drawn from a study of T cell repertoires in cytomegalovirus infection. Overall study: Matching HLA type and CMV infection were both indicated by public TCR beta signatures.

Germline V gives CDR1 SGHVS, CDR2 FQNEAQ. V lost 1 base to trimming and J lost 2 bases; unmatched junction nucleotides: 7. This CDR3 has 16 amino acids. Of note for this clonotype: A much larger clone lies one base from this, so it may be a read error. Since no conserved phenylalanine or tryptophan closes the CDR3, a read error is the likely cause.

MiXCR was run by TCRdb on the reads, yielding one entry per CDR3 protein. The table shows 740,000 or so distinct CDR3 sequences, with approximately 34% occurring only once. The source material was PBMCs. This chain joins TRBV7-8 and TRBJ2-5, with TRBD1 matching over 7 bases. The source is a human donor in good health (CMV status not recorded). Some clones in this sample may be carry-over from other donors' samples. This CDR3 reads CASSLVQSGGQETQYC. CDR3 coding DNA: TGTGCCAGCAGCTTAGTTCAGTCAGGGGGACAAGAGACCCAGTACTGC.